Listed below are T cell receptor beta chains from one sample, sequenced in a study of T cells after yellow fever vaccination. TCRdb re-called the 5' RACE reads with MiXCR, one entry per CDR3 protein. The sample contains roughly 350,000 distinct CDR3 sequences, 4.1% of which appear only once. The sample consisted of PBMCs, taken 5 days after the yellow fever booster vaccination. The receptors originated from a man younger than 35 who received the YFV17D yellow fever vaccine. CDR3s include the opening cysteine and the closing phenylalanine or tryptophan. For some rows the clone size is stated as once, few or many, or as a class when expanded; others skip it.

V	J	size	CDR3
TRBV30	TRBJ2-5	-	CAWGTGGAGETQYF
TRBV21-1	TRBJ2-2	many	CASSIGDRGRPGELFF
TRBV24-1	TRBJ1-2	few	CATSDPKTGEGGYTF
TRBV6-2/TRBV6-3	TRBJ2-6	-	CASRTRYRGPGSGANVLTF
TRBV15	TRBJ2-1	many	CATSRGGAGGDEQFF
TRBV9	TRBJ2-3	few	CASSDRSSGGSTDTQYF
TRBV12-3/TRBV12-4	TRBJ1-4	many	CASSLALRGEKLFF
TRBV20-1	TRBJ2-7	few	CSARDHSEQYF
TRBV5-1	TRBJ2-5	-	CASSLVPPDGAETQYF
TRBV27	TRBJ1-5	few	CASSITDSYQPQHF
TRBV6-2/TRBV6-3	TRBJ2-4	-	CASSYGWQTIQYF
TRBV27	TRBJ2-1	few	CASTLLAGGLNEQFF
TRBV10-3	TRBJ1-3	-	CAISPGGGSGNTIYF
TRBV7-3	TRBJ2-2	many	CASSLISHGELFF
TRBV5-4	TRBJ2-5	few	CASSGKDSEETQYF